Presented here are 24 T cell receptor beta chains from one specimen sequenced in a study of cytomegalovirus exposure and HLA in healthy donors. The PCR was carried out with 60 Vbeta primers and 13 Jbeta primers. Produced via immunoSEQ multiplex PCR; TCRdb's table is partial and in-frame only. Here the sample spans approximately 190,000 clones, 80% being singletons. Sequencing was performed on PBMCs. These receptors were obtained from a man in his forties or fifties in good health and CMV-seropositive.

This chain connects TRBV27 to TRBJ2-7; possibly TRBD2 for D (5 bases). The CDR3 covers 12 residues. The V end was cut by 7 bases, the J end by 5 bases, with 12 bases between. CDR1 is MNHEY and CDR2 is SMNVEV in the germline V gene (reference sequence). The CDR3 nucleotides read TGTGCCAGCACCGGGGTCAGGCACGAGCAGTACTTC. As protein: CASTGVRHEQYF.

This chain's CDR3 is CASSVDRGTAGELFF. Written as DNA, the CDR3 is TGTGCCAGCAGTGTCGACAGGGGAACAGCCGGGGAGCTGTTTTTT. The chain combines TRBV6-1 with TRBJ2-2, with TRBD1 matching 8 bases. The CDR3 is 15 amino acids. V lost 4 bases to trimming and J lost 6 bases; unmatched junction nucleotides: 7. Germline V CDR1 and CDR2: MNHNS, SASEGT.

V is TRBV4-3 and J is TRBJ2-3; 9 nucleotides agree with TRBD2. Trimming removed 0 bases from V and 5 bases from J; junction bases left unmatched: 6. The CDR3 consists of 16 residues. CDR1 and CDR2 from the germline V gene are LGHNA and YSLEER. The CDR3 DNA follows: TGCGCCAGCAGCCAAGATCGAGCGGGGGGAGGAGATACGCAGTATTTT. Residues: CASSQDRAGGGDTQYF.

This clone appeared a few times. The J gene is TRBJ2-5, the V gene TRBV27, with 9 bases fitting TRBD2. CDR3 length: 15 residues. V gave up 5 bases and J gave up 3 bases; unmatched junction bases: 7. CDR1 MNHEY and CDR2 SMNVEV come from the germline V gene (reference sequence). CDR3 coding DNA: TGTGCCAGCAGTCCCGGGACTAGCAGTAAAGAGACCCAGTACTTC. This codes for CASSPGTSSKETQYF.

This chain links TRBV14 with TRBJ2-3; 8 bases map to TRBD1. Germline V gene lookup returns CDR1 SGHDN and CDR2 FVKESK. Germline trimming cut 4 bases from V and 3 bases from J; bases unmatched to any gene: 6. There are 15 residues in the CDR3. The CDR3 nucleotides are TGTGCCAGCAGCCGCGGACAGGGAAAAACAGATACGCAGTATTTT. Amino acid sequence: CASSRGQGKTDTQYF.

Only a few counts were recorded for this clone. This chain joins TRBV9 and TRBJ2-7; the match to TRBD1 covers 10 bases. Unmatched junction bases numbered 0, after V lost 0 bases and J lost 3 bases. Germline CDR1 reads SGDLS; CDR2 reads YYNGEE. The length of the CDR3 is 14 residues. The CDR3 DNA is TGTGCCAGCAGCGTAGGGGACAGGGGCTACGAGCAGTACTTC. It translates to CASSVGDRGYEQYF.

The chain uses TRBV11-2 and TRBJ2-5; 10 bases are a match to TRBD1. V lost 2 bases, J lost 2 bases, and 14 bases stayed unmatched. Per the germline V gene, CDR1 is SGHAT and CDR2 is FQNNGV. The CDR3 consists of 19 residues. The CDR3 reads CASSLTLTGTGAPQETQYF. CDR3 nucleotides: TGTGCCAGCAGCTTAACCCTAACGGGGACAGGGGCCCCGCAAGAGACCCAGTACTTC.

This chain uses TRBV5-4 with TRBJ2-5; D is perhaps TRBD2 (7 bases). The CDR3 runs to 15 residues. V was cut by 0 bases and J by 5 bases, with 14 bases left in between. Per germline, CDR1 SGHNT and CDR2 YYREEE (reference sequence). In nucleotides, the CDR3 is TGTGCCAGCAGCTTGGATGTGGGAGGGGGGGAGACCCAGTACTTC. Encoded protein: CASSLDVGGGETQYF.

This clone was counted between two and nine times. The chain recombines TRBV7-3 with TRBJ1-6; tentative D call: TRBD1 (6 bases). Trimming stripped 3 bases from V and 7 bases from J, with 10 bases between. Per the germline V gene, CDR1 is SGHTA and CDR2 is FQGTGA. The CDR3 covers 14 residues. The CDR3 protein is CASSFKGQNSPLHF. CDR3 nucleotides: TGTGCCAGCAGCTTTAAGGGACAAAATTCACCCCTCCACTTT.

This chain connects TRBV27 to TRBJ2-7; TRBD1 matches 8 bases. The CDR3 is made up of 17 amino acids. With V trimmed by 4 bases and J by 5 bases, 16 bases remained unmatched. CDR1 and CDR2 from the germline V gene are MNHEY and SMNVEV (reference sequence). CDR3 DNA: TGTGCCAGCAGTTCGACCCCCGGACAGGGACGACGGCACGAGCAGTACTTC. The encoded protein is CASSSTPGQGRRHEQYF.

This clone was counted a few times. The CDR3 here is CASSQERAGDVEQYF. In DNA, the CDR3 is TGCGCCAGCAGCCAAGAAAGAGCGGGGGACGTCGAGCAGTACTTC. The chain has TRBV4-3 and TRBJ2-7, with 8 positions matching TRBD2. Germline CDR1 LGHNA, CDR2 YSLEER. After removal of 0 bases from V and 6 bases from J, the junction contained 7 bases not matched to a gene. The CDR3 consists of 15 residues.

The genes are TRBV27 and TRBJ2-7, with 9 positions matching TRBD1. The CDR3 covers 17 residues. V lost 5 bases to trimming and J lost 3 bases; unmatched junction nucleotides: 14. Germline lookup yields CDR1 MNHEY and CDR2 SMNVEV (reference sequence). CDR3 nucleotide sequence: TGTGCCAGCAGTCCTAACCGAGGGACAGGGAACCTCTACGAGCAGTACTTC. It translates to CASSPNRGTGNLYEQYF.

V usage is TRBV5-4 and J usage is TRBJ2-7, with D perhaps matching TRBD1 (5 bases). Germline V gene lookup returns CDR1 SGHNT and CDR2 YYREEE (reference sequence). Trimming took 5 bases from V and 6 from J, leaving 12 bases between them. The CDR3 spans 12 residues. CDR3 in amino acids: CASSYDSGEQYF. The CDR3 DNA reads as TGTGCCAGCAGTTACGACAGTGGCGAGCAGTACTTC.

The rearrangement joins TRBV10-3 to TRBJ2-1; 10 bases fit TRBD2. The germline gives CDR1 ENHRY, CDR2 SYGVKD. V lost 5 bases, J lost 7 bases, and 11 bases stayed unmatched. The CDR3 is made up of 16 amino acids. Here the CDR3 DNA reads TGTGCCATCAGTAATAGGAGCGGGGGGGCCCAGAATGAGCAGTTCTTC. Its protein product is CAISNRSGGAQNEQFF.

This clone has just a few counts. The chain joins TRBV7-6 to TRBJ1-5, with D unclear. Germline values: CDR1 SGHVS, CDR2 FNYEAQ. The CDR3 runs to 13 residues. V lost 1 base and J lost 4, with 5 bases in between. The CDR3 nucleotides are TGTGCCAGCAGCTTAGGGGCAAATCAGCCCCAGCATTTT. Translation gives CASSLGANQPQHF.

The chain couples TRBV19 to TRBJ1-6; 8 bases fit TRBD1. The ends lost 5 bases at V and 10 bases at J; junction bases unmatched: 10. Germline V gene lookup returns CDR1 LNHDA and CDR2 SQIVND (reference sequence). This CDR3 is 15 amino acids long. CDR3 DNA sequence: TGTGCCAGTAGTGCTTGGGACAGGACCGGGTCACCCCTCCACTTT. Encoded protein: CASSAWDRTGSPLHF.

The J gene is TRBJ2-3, the V gene TRBV27; TRBD2 might be the D (6 bases). Germline lookup yields CDR1 MNHEY and CDR2 SMNVEV (reference sequence). V gave up 4 bases and J gave up 3 bases, with 14 bases separating them. This CDR3 region has 15 residues. CDR3 sequence reads: CASSSSYGGTDTQYF. The CDR3 nucleotides are TGTGCCAGCAGTTCCTCTTACGGGGGTACAGATACGCAGTATTTT.

This chain links TRBV19 with TRBJ2-5; tentatively, D is TRBD1 (5 bases). The J call may be faulty, since TRBJ2-7 better matches the DNA end. The CDR3 spans 15 residues. Looked up from germline, CDR1 is LNHDA and CDR2 is SQIVND (reference sequence). The CDR3 here is CASSPLLGPAYEQYF. As DNA, the CDR3 is TGTGCCAGTAGTCCCCTACTGGGGCCCGCCTACGAGCAGTACTTC.

This clone was seen only once. The chain combines TRBV7-9 with TRBJ2-1, with D possibly being TRBD1 (6 bases). The V end was cut by 5 bases, the J end by 5 bases, with 19 bases between. CDR1 is SEHNR, CDR2 FQNEAQ, per germline (reference sequence). The CDR3 is made up of 16 amino acids. The CDR3 sequence is CASSPRGASRNNEQFF. As DNA, the CDR3 is TGTGCCAGCAGCCCCAGGGGCGCCTCCCGAAACAATGAGCAGTTCTTC.

The V and J genes are TRBV27 and TRBJ1-2; TRBD1 aligns across 11 bases. CDR1 is MNHEY, CDR2 SMNVEV, per germline (reference sequence). The V gene end was trimmed by 4 bases and the J gene end by 4 bases; junction bases not matched to a gene: 5. This CDR3 spans 15 amino acids. The DNA for the CDR3 is TGTGCCAGCAGTTACGGGACAGGGGGTATCTATGGCTACACCTTC. Residues: CASSYGTGGIYGYTF.

J is TRBJ1-2 and V is TRBV18; 9 bases agree with TRBD1. CDR1 is KGHSH and CDR2 is LQKENI in the germline V gene. The CDR3 runs 13 residues. V gave up 5 bases and J gave up 6 bases; unmatched junction bases: 4. The CDR3 reads CASSETGGDGYTF. CDR3 in DNA: TGTGCCAGCTCAGAGACAGGGGGTGATGGCTACACCTTC.

This clone was seen only once. This chain joins TRBV10-3 and TRBJ1-4, with TRBD1 matching 10 bases. The germline CDR1 and CDR2 sequences are ENHRY and SYGVKD. The CDR3 has 15 amino acids. The ends lost 6 bases at V and 6 bases at J; junction bases unmatched: 7. In nucleotides, the CDR3 is TGTGCCATCAGGTCCGACAGGGGGCGGTATGAAAAACTGTTTTTT. As protein: CAIRSDRGRYEKLFF.

This chain links TRBV6-5 with TRBJ1-2; possible D gene TRBD1, 5 bases. This CDR3 has 15 residues. Trimming left V 2 bases short and J 8 bases short, with 18 bases between. Germline V gene sequence: CDR1 MNHEY, CDR2 SVGAGI. The CDR3, as DNA: TGTGCCAGCAGTTACCTCCGGGGGGGTTTGGGAGGCTACACCTTC. Protein product: CASSYLRGGLGGYTF.

A single count supports this clone. In DNA form, the CDR3 reads TGTGCCAGCAGGCCCCAACCGGGACAGGGGAACTACAATGAGCAGTTCTTC. Its translation: CASRPQPGQGNYNEQFF. The genes are TRBV28 and TRBJ2-1, with 10 bases identical to TRBD1. The junction had 11 bases not matched to a gene; V was cut back by 6 bases and J by 3 bases. The V gene's germline CDR1 is MDHEN and CDR2 SYDVKM. This CDR3 spans 17 amino acids.